This T cell receptor (beta chain) was obtained from a study of T-cell memory formation after mild COVID-19. Overall study context: Clustering of TCRs was largely donor specific.

TCRdb called the 5' RACE reads again in MiXCR, with one record for every CDR3 protein. Here the sample spans 140,000 or so distinct CDR3 sequences, 11% to 15% being singletons. This clonotype was found a few times. Its target is not known. Study-level results: Largely, contracting CD4+ clones fell within CM and EM, and contracting CD8+ clones within EMRA. Some SARS-CoV-2-responding clones were already detected in memory before infection.

Germline values: CDR1 MNHEY, CDR2 SMNVEV (reference sequence). Trimming removed 8 bases from V and 4 bases from J, with 15 bases in between. CDR3 size: 13 residues. Sequencing was done on a sample of PBMCs or a T cell subset sorted from them (not recorded which). This TCR was recovered from an adult woman who had mild COVID-19 (a few samples of this study predate the infection). Cell type and time point are not known. The chain couples TRBV27 to TRBJ2-7, with D maybe TRBD2 (6 bases). In nucleotides, the CDR3 is TGTGCCAGCGCTGAATACGGGGGATACGAGCAGTACTTC. Its translation: CASAEYGGYEQYF.